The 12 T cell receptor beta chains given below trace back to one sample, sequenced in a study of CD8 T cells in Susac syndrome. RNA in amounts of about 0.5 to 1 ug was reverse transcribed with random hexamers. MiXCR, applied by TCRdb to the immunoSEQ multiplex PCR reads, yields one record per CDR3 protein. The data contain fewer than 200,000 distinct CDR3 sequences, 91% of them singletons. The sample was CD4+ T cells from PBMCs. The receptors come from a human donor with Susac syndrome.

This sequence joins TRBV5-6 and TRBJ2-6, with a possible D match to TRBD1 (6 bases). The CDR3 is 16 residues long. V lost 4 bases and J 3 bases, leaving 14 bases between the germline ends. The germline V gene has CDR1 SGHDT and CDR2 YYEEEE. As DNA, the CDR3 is TGTGCCAGCAGCGGAATCACAGGGTTTGGGGCCAACGTCCTGACTTTC. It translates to CASSGITGFGANVLTF.

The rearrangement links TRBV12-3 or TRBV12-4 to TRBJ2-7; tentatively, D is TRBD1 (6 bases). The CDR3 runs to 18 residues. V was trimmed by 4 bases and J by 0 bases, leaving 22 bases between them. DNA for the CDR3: TGTGCCAGCAGTTCCACTATGACGGGACATCGTTCCTCCTACGAGCAGTACTTC. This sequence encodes CASSSTMTGHRSSYEQYF.

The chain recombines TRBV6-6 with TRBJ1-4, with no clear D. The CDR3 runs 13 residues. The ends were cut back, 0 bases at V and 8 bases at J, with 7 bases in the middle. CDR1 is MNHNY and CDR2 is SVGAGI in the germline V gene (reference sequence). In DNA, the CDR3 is TGTGCCAGCAGTTACTCTTTCAGGGAAAAACTGTTTTTT. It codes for CASSYSFREKLFF.

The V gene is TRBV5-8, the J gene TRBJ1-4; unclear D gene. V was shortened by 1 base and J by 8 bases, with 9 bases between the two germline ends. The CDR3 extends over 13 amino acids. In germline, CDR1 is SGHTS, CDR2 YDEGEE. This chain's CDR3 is CASSLYGGEKLFF. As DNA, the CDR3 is TGTGCCAGCAGCTTGTACGGCGGGGAAAAACTGTTTTTT.

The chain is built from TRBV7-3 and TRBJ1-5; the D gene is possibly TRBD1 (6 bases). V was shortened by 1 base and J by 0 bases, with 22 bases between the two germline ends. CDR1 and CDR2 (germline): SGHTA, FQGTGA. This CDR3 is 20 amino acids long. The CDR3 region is CASSLKEKDRPLYSNQPQHF. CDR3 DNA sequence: TGTGCCAGCAGCTTAAAGGAAAAGGACAGACCCCTCTATAGCAATCAGCCCCAGCATTTT.

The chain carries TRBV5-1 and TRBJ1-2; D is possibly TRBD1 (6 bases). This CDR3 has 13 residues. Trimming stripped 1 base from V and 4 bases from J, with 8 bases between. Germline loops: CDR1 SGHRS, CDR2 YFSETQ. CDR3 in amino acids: CASSLTDSYGYTF. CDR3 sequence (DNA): TGCGCCAGCAGCTTGACGGACAGCTATGGCTACACCTTC.

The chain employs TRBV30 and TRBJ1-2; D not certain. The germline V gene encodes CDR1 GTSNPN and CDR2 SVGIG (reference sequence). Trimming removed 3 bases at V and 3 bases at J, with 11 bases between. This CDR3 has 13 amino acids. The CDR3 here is CAWRLDPYYGYTF. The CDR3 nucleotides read TGTGCCTGGAGGCTGGACCCTTACTATGGCTACACCTTC.

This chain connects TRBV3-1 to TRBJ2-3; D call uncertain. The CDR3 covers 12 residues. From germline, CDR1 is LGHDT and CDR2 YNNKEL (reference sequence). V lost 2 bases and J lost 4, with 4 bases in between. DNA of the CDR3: TGTGCCAGCAGCCAACTTTCAGATACGCAGTATTTT. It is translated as CASSQLSDTQYF.

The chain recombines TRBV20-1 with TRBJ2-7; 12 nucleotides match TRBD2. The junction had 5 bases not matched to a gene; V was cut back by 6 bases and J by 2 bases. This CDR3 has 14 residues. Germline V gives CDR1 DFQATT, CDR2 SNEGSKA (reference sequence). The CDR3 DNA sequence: TGCAGTGCGAGAACTAGCGGGAGGACCTACGAGCAGTACTTC. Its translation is CSARTSGRTYEQYF.

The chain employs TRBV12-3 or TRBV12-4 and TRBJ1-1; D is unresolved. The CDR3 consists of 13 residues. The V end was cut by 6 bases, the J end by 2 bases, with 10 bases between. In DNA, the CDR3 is TGTGCCAGCAGACAGACCCCCAACACTGAAGCTTTCTTT. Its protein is CASRQTPNTEAFF.

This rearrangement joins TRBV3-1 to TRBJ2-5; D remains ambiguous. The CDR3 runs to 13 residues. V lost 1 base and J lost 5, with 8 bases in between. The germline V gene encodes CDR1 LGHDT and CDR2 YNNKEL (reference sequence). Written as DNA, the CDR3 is TGTGCCAGCAGCCAAGGAGACTGGGAGACCCAGTACTTC. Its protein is CASSQGDWETQYF.

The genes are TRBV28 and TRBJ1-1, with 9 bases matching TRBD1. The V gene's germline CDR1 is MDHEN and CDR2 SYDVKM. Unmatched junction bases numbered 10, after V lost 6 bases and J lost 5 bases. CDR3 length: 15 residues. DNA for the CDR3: TGTGCCAGCAGGCCCCAGACAGGGGGTGGGACTGAAGCTTTCTTT. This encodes CASRPQTGGGTEAFF.